These 23 T cell receptor beta chains originate from one sample sequenced in a study of cytomegalovirus exposure and HLA in healthy donors. Vbeta (60) and Jbeta (13) primers were used in the PCR. The table came from immunoSEQ multiplex PCR; TCRdb's copy has only in-frame clones and leaves some out. The sample records 85,000 to 100,000 clones, approximately 80% being singletons. The sample taken for sequencing was PBMCs. The receptor set was obtained from a male donor in good health and CMV-seropositive.

The V and J genes are TRBV30 and TRBJ1-5; perhaps TRBD1 as D (6 bases). Germline V gene data show CDR1 as GTSNPN and CDR2 as SVGIG (reference sequence). The CDR3 totals 14 residues. V lost 3 bases and J lost 3, with 12 bases in between. The CDR3 is CAWSQGGPNQPQHF. The CDR3, as DNA: TGTGCCTGGAGCCAAGGGGGTCCCAATCAGCCCCAGCATTTT.

This clone was seen a handful of times. This chain links TRBV6-1 with TRBJ1-4, with D possibly matching TRBD1 (6 bases). Per the germline V gene, CDR1 is MNHNS and CDR2 is SASEGT. The CDR3 loop spans 15 amino acids. V lost 1 base, J lost 10 bases, and 16 bases lay in between. CDR3 in amino acids: CASSEGGQGKRKLFF. DNA for the CDR3: TGTGCCAGCAGTGAAGGAGGGCAGGGGAAGAGAAAACTGTTTTTT.

The chain uses TRBV4-1 and TRBJ2-3; no clear D gene. This CDR3 region has 13 residues. CDR1 and CDR2 (germline): MGHRA, YSYEKL. The V end lost 0 bases, the J end lost 9 bases, and 10 bases lay between the germline ends. CDR3 loop: CASSQDERGTQYF. The DNA of the CDR3 is TGCGCCAGCAGCCAAGATGAAAGAGGAACGCAGTATTTT.

This clone was counted a single time. V is TRBV4-2 and J is TRBJ2-3; D may be TRBD2 (5 bases). Trimming shortened V by 0 bases and J by 5 bases, and 9 bases separated the two germline ends. The CDR3 is made up of 14 amino acids. Germline CDR1 and CDR2: LGHNA and YNFKEQ. DNA of the CDR3: TGTGCCAGCAGCCAAGATTACGGGATAGATACGCAGTATTTT. Residues: CASSQDYGIDTQYF.

This rearrangement joins TRBV7-2 to TRBJ1-5, with D hard to call. Germline loops: CDR1 SGHTA, CDR2 FQGNSA. The V end was cut by 2 bases, the J end by 3 bases, with 5 bases between. The CDR3 covers 13 residues. As DNA, the CDR3 is TGTGCCAGCAGCTTACAGAACAATCAGCCCCAGCATTTT. Residues: CASSLQNNQPQHF.

The gene calls are TRBV5-6 and TRBJ1-1; TRBD1 agrees at 8 bases. Per the germline V gene, CDR1 is SGHDT and CDR2 is YYEEEE. The CDR3 length is 16 residues. Trimming cost V 4 bases and J 5 bases; bases outside gene matches: 13. In DNA, the CDR3 is TGTGCCAGCAGCCCAGACCCCGGGACAGGTGGGACTGAAGCTTTCTTT. Translation: CASSPDPGTGGTEAFF.

CDR3: CASSEYGTGRDEKLFF. As DNA, the CDR3 is TGTGCCAGCAGTGAATATGGGACAGGGCGAGATGAAAAACTGTTTTTT. The rearrangement links TRBV25-1 to TRBJ1-4; 9 bases fit TRBD1. The length of the CDR3 is 16 residues. Germline assignment: CDR1 MGHDK and CDR2 SYGVNS. J lost 6 bases, V lost 0 bases, and 5 bases had no gene match.

V and J are TRBV11-2 and TRBJ1-2; no clear D gene. Germline assignment: CDR1 SGHAT and CDR2 FQNNGV. V was pared by 5 bases and J by 1 base, with 11 bases between. The CDR3 spans 14 residues. The CDR3 DNA is TGTGCCAGCAGCCCACAGCAATTTAACTATGGCTACACCTTC. Protein sequence: CASSPQQFNYGYTF.

The chain combines TRBV7-2 with TRBJ2-2; TRBD2 matches at 10 bases. Trimming cost V 0 bases and J 6 bases; bases outside gene matches: 4. The CDR3 runs to 16 residues. The germline gives CDR1 SGHTA, CDR2 FQGNSA. The CDR3 DNA reads as TGTGCCAGCAGCTTAGCGTCTAGCGGGGGCCCCGGGGAGCTGTTTTTT. Translating it yields CASSLASSGGPGELFF.

The chain has TRBV7-2 and TRBJ1-1, with D perhaps matching TRBD1 (6 bases). Per the germline V gene, CDR1 is SGHTA and CDR2 is FQGNSA. V was trimmed by 2 bases and J by 6 bases, leaving 16 bases between them. This CDR3 has 15 residues. The CDR3 DNA reads TGTGCCAGCAGCTTATTAGGGGGAAGTCGGTCTGAAGCTTTCTTT. Translated, it gives CASSLLGGSRSEAFF.

The chain uses TRBV30 and TRBJ2-2; TRBD1 agrees at 12 bases. CDR3 size: 16 residues. After removal of 4 bases from V and 7 bases from J, the junction contained 10 bases not matched to a gene. Per the germline V gene, CDR1 is GTSNPN and CDR2 is SVGIG (reference sequence). CDR3 loop: CAWKGDRGRFGGELFF. CDR3 nucleotide sequence: TGTGCCTGGAAAGGGGACAGGGGGCGTTTTGGCGGGGAGCTGTTTTTT.

This chain connects TRBV9 to TRBJ1-2; D call uncertain. V was pared by 4 bases and J by 6 bases, with 16 bases between. CDR1 is SGDLS, CDR2 YYNGEE, per germline. This CDR3 spans 14 amino acids. DNA of the CDR3: TGTGCCAGCAGCCGAACATTGGTTTCCGATGGCTACACCTTC. Translation: CASSRTLVSDGYTF.

The chain couples TRBV6-1 to TRBJ1-2; the match to TRBD1 covers 7 bases. Germline V lookup: CDR1 MNHNS, CDR2 SASEGT. J lost 4 bases, V lost 3 bases, and 2 bases had no gene match. The CDR3 has 13 amino acids. CDR3 bases: TGTGCCAGCAGTGAGACAGGGTTCTATGGCTACACCTTC. It specifies CASSETGFYGYTF.

This clone was observed a single time. The chain recombines TRBV11-2 with TRBJ1-1; D not resolved. V lost 5 bases and J lost 9, with 16 bases in between. Germline-derived CDR1 and CDR2 are SGHAT and FQNNGV. The CDR3 extends over 13 amino acids. CDR3 nucleotides: TGTGCCAGCAGCCCCTTAGTGTCGGGGAAAGCTTTCTTT. It encodes CASSPLVSGKAFF.

The rearrangement joins TRBV5-1 to TRBJ2-1, with TRBD2 identical over 7 bases. The CDR3 spans 16 residues. Germline assignment: CDR1 SGHRS and CDR2 YFSETQ. V trimming: 6 bases; J trimming: 0 bases; junction bases outside the gene matches: 9. The CDR3 coding sequence is TGCGCCAGCAAGAGCGGGGCTGTCAGCTCCTACAATGAGCAGTTCTTC. Protein: CASKSGAVSSYNEQFF.

The rearrangement links TRBV7-2 to TRBJ2-5; 8 nucleotides agree with TRBD2. Losses at the gene ends were 5 bases for V and 5 bases for J; bases not matched to a gene: 7. Per germline, CDR1 SGHTA and CDR2 FQGNSA. The CDR3 totals 14 residues. This CDR3 is CASSPAGGGETQYF. CDR3 nucleotide sequence: TGTGCCAGCAGCCCGGCGGGGGGCGGGGAGACCCAGTACTTC.

The chain couples TRBV2 to TRBJ1-2; D might be TRBD1 (6 bases). CDR3 length equals 15 residues. Germline lookup yields CDR1 SNHLY and CDR2 FYNNEI. Trimming removed 5 bases at V and 4 bases at J, with 17 bases between. Written as DNA, the CDR3 is TGTGCCAGCAGTCCTACAGGGCCGTCGGGCTATGGCTACACCTTC. Its translation: CASSPTGPSGYGYTF.

V and J are TRBV18 and TRBJ1-5; 7 bases match TRBD1. This CDR3 is built from 16 residues. Germline V gives CDR1 KGHSH, CDR2 LQKENI. The J segment lost 2 bases and the V segment lost 1 base, leaving 5 bases of the junction unmatched. CDR3: CASSPQGAVGNQPQHF. CDR3 DNA: TGTGCCAGCTCACCACAGGGGGCGGTTGGCAATCAGCCCCAGCATTTT.

The gene calls are TRBV19 and TRBJ2-7; 10 bases are a match to TRBD1. The CDR3 has 15 amino acids. V gave up 1 base and J gave up 5 bases; unmatched junction bases: 5. Per the germline V gene, CDR1 is LNHDA and CDR2 is SQIVND (reference sequence). CDR3 DNA sequence: TGTGCCAGTAGTATAGCAGGGACAGGGGCTAACGAGCAGTACTTC. Translated, it gives CASSIAGTGANEQYF.

This clone was seen a single time. The rearrangement links TRBV5-1 to TRBJ2-7; TRBD2 might be the D (5 bases). This CDR3 is built from 14 residues. Trimming removed 7 bases at V and 1 base at J, with 15 bases between. The germline V gene has CDR1 SGHRS and CDR2 YFSETQ. The CDR3 loop is CASRGMGRSYEQYF. In DNA form, the CDR3 reads TGCGCCAGCCGGGGTATGGGCAGATCCTACGAGCAGTACTTC.

In its sample, this clone ranks as medium-sized. This chain links TRBV4-3 with TRBJ2-7; 10 bases are shared with TRBD1. The trim removed 4 bases at V and 5 bases at J, leaving 5 bases unmatched. This CDR3 has 14 residues. Germline V gene data show CDR1 as LGHNA and CDR2 as YSLEER. In DNA form, the CDR3 reads TGCGCCAGCAGCCTTCTAGGGACAGGGGACGAGCAGTACTTC. Residues: CASSLLGTGDEQYF.

The chain recombines TRBV2 with TRBJ1-2; 7 bases match TRBD1. CDR3 length: 14 residues. Trimming removed 1 base from V and 8 bases from J; junction bases left unmatched: 7. Germline V gene lookup returns CDR1 SNHLY and CDR2 FYNNEI. Here the CDR3 DNA reads TGTGCCAGCAGTGAAGAGGGGACAGCCTCCGGCTACACCTTC. Translated, it gives CASSEEGTASGYTF.

The chain combines TRBV30 with TRBJ2-2, with TRBD1 as a possible D gene (6 bases). This CDR3 contains 13 residues. The V end lost 3 bases, the J end lost 6 bases, and 11 bases lay between the germline ends. CDR1 and CDR2 (germline): GTSNPN, SVGIG (reference sequence). For the CDR3, the DNA is TGTGCCTGGAGCGAGGGGGATCCCGGGGAGCTGTTTTTT. This codes for CAWSEGDPGELFF.